This record covers a single T cell receptor beta chain. The antigen remains unidentified. The data originate from a study of T cell repertoires in cytomegalovirus infection. Trimming removed 0 bases at V and 11 bases at J, with 10 bases between. Per germline, CDR1 SGHAT and CDR2 FQDESV (reference sequence). This CDR3 has 13 amino acids. MiXCR, applied by TCRdb to the reads, yields one record per CDR3 protein. The data show some 700,000 distinct CDR3 sequences, with 33% seen just once and around a sixth held by the top ten. This sequence joins TRBV11-1 and TRBJ1-4; D is unresolved. This sequence originates from a human donor in good health (CMV status not recorded). Some clones in this sample may be carry-over from other donors' samples. Sequenced here: cultured PBMCs, sampled from culture after CMV antigen stimulation. The CDR3 DNA follows: TGTGCCAGCAGCTTAGCGAAGGGAGCGAAACTGTTTTTT. Amino acids: CASSLAKGAKLFF. The variable domain in full, completed from reference TRBV11-1 and TRBJ1-4, reads EAEVAQSPRYKITEKSQAVAFWCDPISGHATLYWYRQILGQGPELLVQFQDESVVDDSQLPKDRFSAERLKGVDSTLKIQPAELGDSAMYLCASSLAKGAKLFFGSGTQLSVL.